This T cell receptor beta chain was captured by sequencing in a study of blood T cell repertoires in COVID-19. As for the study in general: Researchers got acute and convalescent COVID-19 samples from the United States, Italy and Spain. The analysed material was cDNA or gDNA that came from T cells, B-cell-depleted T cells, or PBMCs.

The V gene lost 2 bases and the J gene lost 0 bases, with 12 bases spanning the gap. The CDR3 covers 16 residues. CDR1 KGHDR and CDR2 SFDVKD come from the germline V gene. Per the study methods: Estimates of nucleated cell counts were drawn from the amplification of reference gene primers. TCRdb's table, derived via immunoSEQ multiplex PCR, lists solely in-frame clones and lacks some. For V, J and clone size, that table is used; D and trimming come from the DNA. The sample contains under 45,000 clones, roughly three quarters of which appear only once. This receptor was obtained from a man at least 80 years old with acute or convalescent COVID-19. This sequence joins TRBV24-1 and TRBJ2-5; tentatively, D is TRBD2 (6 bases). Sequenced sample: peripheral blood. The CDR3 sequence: CATSDYKGGDQETQYF. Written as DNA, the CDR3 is TGTGCCACCAGTGATTATAAGGGCGGGGACCAAGAGACCCAGTACTTC.